This T cell receptor beta chain was identified during a study of cytomegalovirus exposure and HLA in healthy donors. Broader study findings: TCR beta sequences reportedly predicted the HLA-A and HLA-B alleles of most subjects accurately.

Of note for this clone: Its target is unknown.

The PCR had 60 Vbeta and 13 Jbeta primers. The method was immunoSEQ multiplex PCR; TCRdb's version includes in-frame clones alone and lacks a portion of them. This table holds about 120,000 clones, approximately 80% found once. This receptor was taken from a woman aged 25 to 45 in good health and CMV-seronegative. The sequenced sample consisted of PBMCs.

The CDR3: CASSLGLVGFRDEQYF. In DNA, the CDR3 is TGCGCCAGCAGCTTGGGACTAGTGGGTTTTCGTGACGAGCAGTACTTC. The chain links TRBV5-1 to TRBJ2-7; TRBD2 might be the D (6 bases). Germline loops: CDR1 SGHRS, CDR2 YFSETQ. The CDR3 is made up of 16 amino acids. Trimming took 0 bases from V and 5 from J, leaving 18 bases between them.